This T cell receptor beta chain was sequenced for a study of cytomegalovirus exposure and HLA in healthy donors. When sampled, the donors appeared nominally healthy, though they likely had unrecorded immune exposures. It was with 60 Vbeta and 13 Jbeta primers that the PCR ran. Assay: immunoSEQ multiplex PCR; the TCRdb copy retains only in-frame clones and omits some. The sample holds some 98,000 clones, roughly 81% seen once. The specimen was PBMCs. The TCR originated in a man between 40 and 49 years old in good health and CMV-seronegative.

The CDR3 loop reads CASATGTRNTGELFF. Written as DNA, the CDR3 is TGTGCCAGCGCAACCGGGACAAGAAACACCGGGGAGCTGTTTTTT. V gene TRBV7-9 combines with J gene TRBJ2-2, with D maybe TRBD1 (6 bases). CDR1 SEHNR and CDR2 FQNEAQ come from the germline V gene (reference sequence). V was clipped by 8 bases and J by 2 bases, with 15 bases between them. The CDR3 is made up of 15 amino acids.